Described below is a single TCR beta chain sequence and its context. Study processing details: Amplified reference gene primers provided the basis for estimating nucleated cell counts. Here immunoSEQ multiplex PCR was the method, and the copy in TCRdb shows in-frame clones only, minus some. That table is the source of V, J and clone size, and D and trimming were worked out from the DNA. Of under 300,000 clones detected, roughly nine tenths appear once; the ten largest clones hold 6.2%. The data stem from a study of blood T cell repertoires in COVID-19. Study as a whole: Material from acute and convalescent COVID-19 was sourced from the United States, Italy and Spain.

CDR1 is MNHEY, CDR2 SVGEGT, per germline. The CDR3 loop spans 18 amino acids. Trimming removed 2 bases from V and 5 bases from J; junction bases left unmatched: 17. The TCR comes from a man in his fifties or sixties with acute or convalescent COVID-19. The chain joins TRBV6-2 or TRBV6-3 to TRBJ2-7; TRBD1 matches 8 bases. The sequencing sample was made of peripheral blood. The CDR3 sequence is CASSYQAASDREDDEQYF. CDR3 coding DNA: TGTGCCAGCAGTTACCAAGCTGCGTCGGACAGGGAGGACGACGAGCAGTACTTC.